The clone carrying this TCR beta chain was seen only a few times. What it recognizes is unknown. The data are from a study of T cells in Graves' hyperthyroidism and ophthalmopathy. General study results and limits: Most clonotypes that expanded in the thyroid above 0.001 also showed up in blood. A model built on 13 V-J features separated ophthalmopathy from stable hyperthyroidism.

Uncontrolled infections, other autoimmune diseases, pregnancy or lactation led to exclusion of patients. RNA transcripts were the template for amplifying TCR beta CDR3 regions. Initially, a first-round RT-PCR of the TCR CDR3 employed the HTBI primer set. TCRdb re-derived calls from the multiplex PCR reads in MiXCR, one entry per CDR3 protein. The table has more than 600,000 distinct CDR3 sequences, roughly 15% seen once. The receptor was derived from a man between 18 and 29 years old with Graves' hyperthyroidism. The sequencing input was blood.

CDR3 in amino acids: CASSSQDRWGIQYF. In DNA form, the CDR3 reads TGTGCCAGCAGTTCTCAAGACAGGTGGGGCATTCAGTACTTC. The chain has TRBV28 and TRBJ2-4; possibly TRBD1 for D (6 bases). Germline V gene lookup returns CDR1 MDHEN and CDR2 SYDVKM. The V and J ends lost 4 bases and 9 bases respectively, with 16 bases between them. The CDR3 is 14 residues long.